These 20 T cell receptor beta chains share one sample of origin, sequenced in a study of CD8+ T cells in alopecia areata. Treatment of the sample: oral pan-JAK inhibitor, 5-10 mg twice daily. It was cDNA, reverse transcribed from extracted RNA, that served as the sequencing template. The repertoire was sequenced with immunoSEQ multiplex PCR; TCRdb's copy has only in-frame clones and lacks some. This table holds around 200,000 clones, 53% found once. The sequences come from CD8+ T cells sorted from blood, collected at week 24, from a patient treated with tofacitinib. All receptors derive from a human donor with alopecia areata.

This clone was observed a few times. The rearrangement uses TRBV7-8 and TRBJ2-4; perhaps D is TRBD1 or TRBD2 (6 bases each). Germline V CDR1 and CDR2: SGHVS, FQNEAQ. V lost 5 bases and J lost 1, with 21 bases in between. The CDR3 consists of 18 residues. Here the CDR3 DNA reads TGTGCCAGCAGCGGTGAAGGGGGGCGGATAGAGGCCAAAAACATTCAGTACTTC. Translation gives CASSGEGGRIEAKNIQYF.

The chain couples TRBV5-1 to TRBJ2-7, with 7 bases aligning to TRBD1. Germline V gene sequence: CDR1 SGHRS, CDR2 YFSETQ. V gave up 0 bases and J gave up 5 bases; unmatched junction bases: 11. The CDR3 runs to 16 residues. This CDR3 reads CASSLVSGTVKDEQYF. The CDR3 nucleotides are TGCGCCAGCAGCTTGGTCTCCGGGACAGTGAAGGACGAGCAGTACTTC.

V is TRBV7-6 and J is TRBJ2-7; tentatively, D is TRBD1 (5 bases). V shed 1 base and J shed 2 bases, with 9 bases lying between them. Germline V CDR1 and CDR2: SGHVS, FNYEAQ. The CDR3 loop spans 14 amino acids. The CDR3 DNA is TGTGCCAGCAGCTTAGGCAGGACACCCTACGAGCAGTACTTC. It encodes CASSLGRTPYEQYF.

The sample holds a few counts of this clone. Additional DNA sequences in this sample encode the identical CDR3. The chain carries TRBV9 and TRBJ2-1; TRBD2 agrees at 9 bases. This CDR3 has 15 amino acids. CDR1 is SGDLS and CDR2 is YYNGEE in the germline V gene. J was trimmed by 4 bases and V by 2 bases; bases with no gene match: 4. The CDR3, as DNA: TGTGCCAGCAGCGTGGGACTAGCAGAGTACAATGAGCAGTTCTTC. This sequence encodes CASSVGLAEYNEQFF.

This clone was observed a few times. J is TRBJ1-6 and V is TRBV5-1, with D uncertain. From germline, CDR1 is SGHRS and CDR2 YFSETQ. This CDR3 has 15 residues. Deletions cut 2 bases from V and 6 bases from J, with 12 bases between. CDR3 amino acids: CASSFRTVPNSPLHF. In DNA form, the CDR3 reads TGCGCCAGCAGCTTCAGGACGGTGCCTAATTCACCCCTCCACTTT. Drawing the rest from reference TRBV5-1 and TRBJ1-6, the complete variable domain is KAGVTQTPRYLIKTRGQQVTLSCSPISGHRSVSWYQQTPGQGLQFLFEYFSETQRNKGNFPGRFSGRQFSNSRSEMNVSTLELGDSALYLCASSFRTVPNSPLHFGNGTRLTVT.

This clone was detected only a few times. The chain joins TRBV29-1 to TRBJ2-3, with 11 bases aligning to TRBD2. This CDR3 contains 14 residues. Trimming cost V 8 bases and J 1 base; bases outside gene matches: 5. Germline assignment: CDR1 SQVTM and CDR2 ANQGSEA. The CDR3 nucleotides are TGCAGCTGCCCACTAGCGGGGGGCACAGATACGCAGTATTTT. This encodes CSCPLAGGTDTQYF.

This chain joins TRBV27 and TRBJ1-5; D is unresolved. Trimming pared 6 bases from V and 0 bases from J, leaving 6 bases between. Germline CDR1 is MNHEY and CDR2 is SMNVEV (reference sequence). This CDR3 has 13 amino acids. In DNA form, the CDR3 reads TGTGCCAGCAGCTCCAATAGCAATCAGCCCCAGCATTTT. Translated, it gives CASSSNSNQPQHF.

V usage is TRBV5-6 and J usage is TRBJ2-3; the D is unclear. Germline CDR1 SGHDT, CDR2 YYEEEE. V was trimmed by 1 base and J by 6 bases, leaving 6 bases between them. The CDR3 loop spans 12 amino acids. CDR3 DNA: TGTGCCAGCAGCTTGCAGTTGGATACGCAGTATTTT. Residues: CASSLQLDTQYF.

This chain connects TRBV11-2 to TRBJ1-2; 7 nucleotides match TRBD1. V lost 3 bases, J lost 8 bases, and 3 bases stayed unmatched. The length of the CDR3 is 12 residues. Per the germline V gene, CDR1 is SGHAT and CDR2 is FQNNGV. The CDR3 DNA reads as TGTGCCAGCAGCTTTCAGACAGGGGGCTACACCTTC. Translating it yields CASSFQTGGYTF.

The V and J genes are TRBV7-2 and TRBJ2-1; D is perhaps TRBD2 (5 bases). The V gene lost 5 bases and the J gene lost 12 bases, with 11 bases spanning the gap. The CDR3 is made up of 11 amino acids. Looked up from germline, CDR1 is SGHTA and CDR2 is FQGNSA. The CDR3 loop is CASSPERRQFF. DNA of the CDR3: TGTGCCAGCAGCCCAGAGCGGAGGCAGTTCTTC.

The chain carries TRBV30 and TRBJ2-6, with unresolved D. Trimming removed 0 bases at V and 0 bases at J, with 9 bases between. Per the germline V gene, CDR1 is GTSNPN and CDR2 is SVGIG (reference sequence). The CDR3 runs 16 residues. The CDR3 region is CAWSVLRSSGANVLTF. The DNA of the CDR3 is TGTGCCTGGAGTGTACTGCGCTCCTCTGGGGCCAACGTCCTGACTTTC. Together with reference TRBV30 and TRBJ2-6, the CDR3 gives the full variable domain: SQTIHQWPATLVQPVGSPLSLECTVEGTSNPNLYWYRQAAGRGLQLLFYSVGIGQISSEVPQNLSASRPQDRQFILSSKKLLLSDSGFYLCAWSVLRSSGANVLTFGAGSRLTVL.

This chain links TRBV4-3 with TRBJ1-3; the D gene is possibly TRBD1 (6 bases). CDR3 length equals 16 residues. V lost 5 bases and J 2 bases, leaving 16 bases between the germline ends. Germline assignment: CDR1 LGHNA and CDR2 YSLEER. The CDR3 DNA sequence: TGCGCCAGCAGCGGGGGATCGGAGGGGGCTGGAAACACCATATATTTT. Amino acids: CASSGGSEGAGNTIYF.

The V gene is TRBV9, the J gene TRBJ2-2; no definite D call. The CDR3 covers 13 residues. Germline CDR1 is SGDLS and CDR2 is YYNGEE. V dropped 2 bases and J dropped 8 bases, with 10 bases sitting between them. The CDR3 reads CASSVGDSGELFF. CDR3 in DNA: TGTGCCAGCAGCGTTGGAGATTCGGGGGAGCTGTTTTTT.

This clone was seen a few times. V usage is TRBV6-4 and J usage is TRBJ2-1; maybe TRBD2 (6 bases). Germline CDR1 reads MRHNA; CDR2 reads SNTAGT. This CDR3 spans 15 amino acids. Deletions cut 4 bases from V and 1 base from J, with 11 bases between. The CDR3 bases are TGTGCCAGCAGTGGCGCCGGGGGTTCCTACAATGAGCAGTTCTTC. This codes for CASSGAGGSYNEQFF.

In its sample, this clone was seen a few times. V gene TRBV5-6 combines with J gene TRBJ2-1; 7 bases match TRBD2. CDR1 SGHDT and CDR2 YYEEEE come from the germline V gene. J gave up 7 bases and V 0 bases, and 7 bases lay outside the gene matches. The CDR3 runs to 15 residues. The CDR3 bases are TGTGCCAGCAGCTTGGCGGATCCGGGGGGTAATGAGCAGTTCTTC. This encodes CASSLADPGGNEQFF.

CDR3 protein: CSVEGSGDRAEYGYTF. CDR3 bases: TGCAGCGTTGAGGGGAGTGGGGACAGGGCCGAATATGGCTACACCTTC. This chain links TRBV29-1 with TRBJ1-2; TRBD1 matches at 9 bases. The V gene's germline CDR1 is SQVTM and CDR2 ANQGSEA. The ends lost 3 bases at V and 5 bases at J; junction bases unmatched: 13. The CDR3 covers 16 residues.

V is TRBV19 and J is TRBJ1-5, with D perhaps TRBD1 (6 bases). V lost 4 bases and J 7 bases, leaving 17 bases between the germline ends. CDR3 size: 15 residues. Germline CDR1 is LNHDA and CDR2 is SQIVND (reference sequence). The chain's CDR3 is CASSRVHSGAQPQHF. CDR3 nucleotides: TGTGCCAGTAGTAGGGTACACTCAGGGGCCCAGCCCCAGCATTTT.

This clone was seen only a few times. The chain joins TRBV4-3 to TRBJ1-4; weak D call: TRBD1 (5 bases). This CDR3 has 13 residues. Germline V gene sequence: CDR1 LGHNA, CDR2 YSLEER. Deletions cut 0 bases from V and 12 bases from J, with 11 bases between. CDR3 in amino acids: CASSQEGGAELFF. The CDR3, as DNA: TGCGCCAGCAGCCAAGAGGGGGGAGCGGAACTGTTTTTT.

CDR3 coding DNA: TGTGCCAGCAGCCCACGAGGGGGTAGCACAGATACGCAGTATTTT. Protein sequence: CASSPRGGSTDTQYF. The J gene is TRBJ2-3, the V gene TRBV7-9, with a weak D call TRBD1 (6 bases). Between the trimmed V and J ends, which lost 5 bases and 0 bases, there was a span of 12 bases. This CDR3 has 15 amino acids. Germline assignment: CDR1 SEHNR and CDR2 FQNEAQ (reference sequence).

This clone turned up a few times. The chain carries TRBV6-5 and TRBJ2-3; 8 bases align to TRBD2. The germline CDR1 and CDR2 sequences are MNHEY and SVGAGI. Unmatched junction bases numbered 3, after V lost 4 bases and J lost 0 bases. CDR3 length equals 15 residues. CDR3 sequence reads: CASSFSGDSTDTQYF. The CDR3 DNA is TGTGCCAGCAGTTTTAGCGGGGATAGCACAGATACGCAGTATTTT.